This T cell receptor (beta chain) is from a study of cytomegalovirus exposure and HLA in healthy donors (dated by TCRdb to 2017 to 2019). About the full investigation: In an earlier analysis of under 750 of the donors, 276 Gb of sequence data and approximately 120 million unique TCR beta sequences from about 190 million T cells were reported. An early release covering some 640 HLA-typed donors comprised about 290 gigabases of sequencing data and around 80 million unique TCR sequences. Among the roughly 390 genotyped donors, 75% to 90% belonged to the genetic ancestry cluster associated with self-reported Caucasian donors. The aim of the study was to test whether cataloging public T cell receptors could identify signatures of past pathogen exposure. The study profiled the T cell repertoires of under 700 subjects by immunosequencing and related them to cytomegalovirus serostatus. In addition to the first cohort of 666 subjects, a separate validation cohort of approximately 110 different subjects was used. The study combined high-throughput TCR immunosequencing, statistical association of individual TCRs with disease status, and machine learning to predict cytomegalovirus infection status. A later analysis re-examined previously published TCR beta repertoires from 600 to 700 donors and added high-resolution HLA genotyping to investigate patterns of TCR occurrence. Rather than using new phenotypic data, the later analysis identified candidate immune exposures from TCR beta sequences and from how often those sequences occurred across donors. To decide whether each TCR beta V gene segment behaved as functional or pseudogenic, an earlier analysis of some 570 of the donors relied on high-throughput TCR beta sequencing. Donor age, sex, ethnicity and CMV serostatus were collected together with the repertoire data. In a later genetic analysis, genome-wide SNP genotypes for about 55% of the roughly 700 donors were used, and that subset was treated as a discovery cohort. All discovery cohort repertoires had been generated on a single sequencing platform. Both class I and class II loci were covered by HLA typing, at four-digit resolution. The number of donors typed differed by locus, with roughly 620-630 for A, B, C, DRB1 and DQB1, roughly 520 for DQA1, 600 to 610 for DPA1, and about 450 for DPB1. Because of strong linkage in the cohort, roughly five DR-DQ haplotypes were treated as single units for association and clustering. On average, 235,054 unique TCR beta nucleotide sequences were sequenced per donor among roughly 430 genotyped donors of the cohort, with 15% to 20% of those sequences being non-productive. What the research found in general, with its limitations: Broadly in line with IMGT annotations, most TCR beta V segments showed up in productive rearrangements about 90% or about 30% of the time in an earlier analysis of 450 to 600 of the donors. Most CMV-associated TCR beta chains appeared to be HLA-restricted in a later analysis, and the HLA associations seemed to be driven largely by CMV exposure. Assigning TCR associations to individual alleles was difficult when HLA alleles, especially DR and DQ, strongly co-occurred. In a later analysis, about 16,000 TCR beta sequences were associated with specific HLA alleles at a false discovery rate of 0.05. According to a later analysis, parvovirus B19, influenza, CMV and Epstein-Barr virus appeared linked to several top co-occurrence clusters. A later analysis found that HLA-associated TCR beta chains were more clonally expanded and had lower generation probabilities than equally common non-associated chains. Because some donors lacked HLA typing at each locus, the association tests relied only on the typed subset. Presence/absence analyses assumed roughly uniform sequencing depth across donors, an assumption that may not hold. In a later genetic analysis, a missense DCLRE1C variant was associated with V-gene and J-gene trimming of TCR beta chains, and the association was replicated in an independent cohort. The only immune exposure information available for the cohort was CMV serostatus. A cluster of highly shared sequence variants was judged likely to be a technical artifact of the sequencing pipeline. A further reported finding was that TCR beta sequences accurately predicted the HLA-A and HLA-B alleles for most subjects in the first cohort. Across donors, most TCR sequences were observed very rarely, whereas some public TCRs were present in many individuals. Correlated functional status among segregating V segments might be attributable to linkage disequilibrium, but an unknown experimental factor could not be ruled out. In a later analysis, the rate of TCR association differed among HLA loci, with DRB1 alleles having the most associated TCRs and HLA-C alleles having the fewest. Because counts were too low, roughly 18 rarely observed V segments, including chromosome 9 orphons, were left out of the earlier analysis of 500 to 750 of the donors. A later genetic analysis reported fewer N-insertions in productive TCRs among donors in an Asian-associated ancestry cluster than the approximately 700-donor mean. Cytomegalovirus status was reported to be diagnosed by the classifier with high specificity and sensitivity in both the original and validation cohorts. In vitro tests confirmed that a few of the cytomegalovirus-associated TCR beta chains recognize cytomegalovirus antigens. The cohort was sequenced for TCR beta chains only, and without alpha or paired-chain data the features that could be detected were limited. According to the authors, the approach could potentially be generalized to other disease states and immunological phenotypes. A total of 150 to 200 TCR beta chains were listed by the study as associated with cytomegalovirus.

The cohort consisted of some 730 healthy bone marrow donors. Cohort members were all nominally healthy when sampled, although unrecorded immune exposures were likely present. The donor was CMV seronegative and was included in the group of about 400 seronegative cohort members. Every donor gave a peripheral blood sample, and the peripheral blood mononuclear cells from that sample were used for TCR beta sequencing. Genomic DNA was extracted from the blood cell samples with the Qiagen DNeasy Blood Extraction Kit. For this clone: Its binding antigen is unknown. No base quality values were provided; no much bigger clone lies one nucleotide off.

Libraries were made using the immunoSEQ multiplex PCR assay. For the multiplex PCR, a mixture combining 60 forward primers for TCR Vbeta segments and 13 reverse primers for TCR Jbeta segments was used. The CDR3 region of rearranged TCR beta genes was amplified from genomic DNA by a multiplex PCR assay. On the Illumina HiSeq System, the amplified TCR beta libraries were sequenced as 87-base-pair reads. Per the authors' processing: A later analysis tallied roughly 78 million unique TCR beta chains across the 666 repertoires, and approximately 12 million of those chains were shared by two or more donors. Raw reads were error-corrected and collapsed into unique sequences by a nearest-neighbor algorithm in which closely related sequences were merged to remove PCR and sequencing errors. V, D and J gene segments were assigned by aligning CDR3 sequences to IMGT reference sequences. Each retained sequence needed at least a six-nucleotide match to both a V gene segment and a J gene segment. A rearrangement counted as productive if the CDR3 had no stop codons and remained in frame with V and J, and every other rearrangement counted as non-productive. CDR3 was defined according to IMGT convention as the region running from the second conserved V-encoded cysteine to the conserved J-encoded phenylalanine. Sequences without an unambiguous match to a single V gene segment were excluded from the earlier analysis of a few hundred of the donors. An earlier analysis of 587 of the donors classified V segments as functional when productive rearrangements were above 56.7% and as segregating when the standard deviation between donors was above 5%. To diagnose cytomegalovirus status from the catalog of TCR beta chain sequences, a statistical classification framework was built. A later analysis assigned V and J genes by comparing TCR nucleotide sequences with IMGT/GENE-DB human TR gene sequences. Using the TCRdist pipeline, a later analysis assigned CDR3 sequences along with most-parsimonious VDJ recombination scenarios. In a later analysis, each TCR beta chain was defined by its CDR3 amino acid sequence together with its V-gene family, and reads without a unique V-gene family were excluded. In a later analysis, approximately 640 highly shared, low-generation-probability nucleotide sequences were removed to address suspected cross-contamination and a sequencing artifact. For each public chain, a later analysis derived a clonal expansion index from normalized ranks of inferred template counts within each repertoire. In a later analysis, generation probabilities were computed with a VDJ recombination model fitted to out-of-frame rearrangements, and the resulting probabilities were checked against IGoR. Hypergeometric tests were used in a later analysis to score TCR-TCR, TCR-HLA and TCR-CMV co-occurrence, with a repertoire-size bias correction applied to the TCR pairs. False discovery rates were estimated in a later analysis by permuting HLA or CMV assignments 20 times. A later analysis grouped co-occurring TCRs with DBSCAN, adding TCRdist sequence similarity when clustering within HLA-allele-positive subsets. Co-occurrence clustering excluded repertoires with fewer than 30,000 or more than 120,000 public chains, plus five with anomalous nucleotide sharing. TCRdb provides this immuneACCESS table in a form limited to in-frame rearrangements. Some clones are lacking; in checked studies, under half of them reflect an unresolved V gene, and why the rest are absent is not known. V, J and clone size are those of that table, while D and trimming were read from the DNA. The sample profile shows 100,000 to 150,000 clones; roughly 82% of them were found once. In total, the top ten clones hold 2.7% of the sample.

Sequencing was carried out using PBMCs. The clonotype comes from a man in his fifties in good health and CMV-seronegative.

The DNA sequence reads TGTGCCTGGAGTTCAGCTAGCGGGGGGTTGGGTGAGCAGTTCTTC. This codes for CAWSSASGGLGEQFF. The chain is assembled from TRBV30 and TRBJ2-1; 11 bases in between match TRBD2. From its cysteine to its phenylalanine, the CDR3 spans 15 amino acids. Only the CDR3 region is kept as DNA, spanning 45 bases read in frame from base 1. V is pruned by 2 bases and J by 9 bases, leaving 9 bases of the junction without a gene match. CDR1 and CDR2 (GTSNPN, SVGIG) derive from the germline V gene (reference sequence).